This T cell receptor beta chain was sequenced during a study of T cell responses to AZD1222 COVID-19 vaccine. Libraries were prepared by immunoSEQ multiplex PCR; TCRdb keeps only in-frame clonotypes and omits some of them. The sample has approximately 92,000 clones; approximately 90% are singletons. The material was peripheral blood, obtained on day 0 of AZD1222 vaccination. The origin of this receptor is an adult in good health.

The CDR3 coding sequence is TGTGCCAGCAGCCGCGGGTTACAGGATACGCAGTATTTT. Encoded protein: CASSRGLQDTQYF. V is TRBV11-3 and J is TRBJ2-3; perhaps TRBD2 as D (5 bases). Per the germline V gene, CDR1 is SGHNT and CDR2 is YENEEA. The CDR3 length is 13 residues. Trimming removed 5 bases at V and 6 bases at J, with 12 bases between.